The clone carrying this TCR beta chain has more than one count but fewer than ten. The data belong to a study of blood T cell repertoires in COVID-19. The overall study: Acute and convalescent COVID-19 samples came from the United States, Italy and Spain. Sample material is recorded as cDNA or gDNA derived from T cells, B-cell-depleted T cells, or PBMCs.

Original analysis: Nucleated cell number was recorded as an estimate derived from reference gene primer amplification. Data came from immunoSEQ multiplex PCR; TCRdb stores just in-frame clones and leaves some out. The V and J calls and clone size come from that table; D and trimming were worked out from the DNA. The sample carries around 130,000 clones, 75% to 90% recorded once. Germline V gene sequence: CDR1 LGHNT, CDR2 FRNRAP. The CDR3 covers 14 residues. V lost 6 bases, J lost 5 bases, and 14 bases lay in between. The sequenced material came from peripheral blood. This TCR derives from a man in his forties or fifties with active or convalescent COVID-19. V is TRBV12-5 and J is TRBJ2-1, with a weak D call TRBD1 (5 bases). The CDR3 DNA sequence: TGTGCTAGTGGCCCTCAGGGTTGGAACAATGAGCAGTTCTTC. Its translation: CASGPQGWNNEQFF.